The rows below give T cell receptor beta chains drawn from one sample of a study of cytomegalovirus exposure and HLA in healthy donors. Generated by immunoSEQ multiplex PCR, the TCRdb table keeps only in-frame clones and is missing some. The sample contains some 89,000 clones, 85% of which appear only once. The source material was PBMCs. The receptors here all came from a man aged 40-50 years in good health and CMV-seropositive. Each CDR3 is given with its conserved first and last residue. A D gene is named only where the DNA matches it firmly. The listing skips clone size in some rows; elsewhere it reads once, few, many or a size class.

cdr3_nt,cdr3_aa,cdr3_length,j_call,d_call,clone_size,v_call
TGTGCCAGTAGTGACGGGACTAGCGGTTCGCAGACCCAGTACTTC,CASSDGTSGSQTQYF,15,TRBJ2-5,TRBD2,.,TRBV19
TGTGCCAGCTCGCCCGACAGACATGGGTTGAATGAGCAGTTCTTC,CASSPDRHGLNEQFF,15,TRBJ2-1,.,.,TRBV6-1
TGTGCCAGTATTACAGGGGTGGGGGAGCTGTTTTTT,CASITGVGELFF,12,TRBJ2-2,TRBD1,once,TRBV19
TGTGCCAGCAGCGGATACTCGAATTCACCCCTCCACTTT,CASSGYSNSPLHF,13,TRBJ1-6,.,.,TRBV9
TGTGCCAGCAGCCCAAGGACAGGGGGCTCCTACGAGCAGTACTTC,CASSPRTGGSYEQYF,15,TRBJ2-7,TRBD1,.,TRBV7-2
TGTGCCAGCAGTTTTAGCGCCTATGAGGCCCAGTACTTC,CASSFSAYEAQYF,13,TRBJ2-5,.,.,TRBV27
TGTGCCAGTAGTGCGGACAGAGACAATGAGCAGTTCTTC,CASSADRDNEQFF,13,TRBJ2-1,.,once,TRBV19
TGTGCCAGCTCACTACAGGACTCTGGAAACACCATATATTTT,CASSLQDSGNTIYF,14,TRBJ1-3,.,.,TRBV18
TGTGCCAGCAGCTTAGACCGAGATACGCAGTATTTT,CASSLDRDTQYF,12,TRBJ2-3,.,.,TRBV11-2
TGTGCCAGCAGTCCGGGGGACCTCCCTTACTACGAGCAGTACTTC,CASSPGDLPYYEQYF,15,TRBJ2-7,.,.,TRBV4-2
TGTGCCAGCAGCTGGCCCCCGGGGGATGAGCAGTACTTC,CASSWPPGDEQYF,13,TRBJ2-5,.,.,TRBV7-2
TGTGCCAGCAGCCCGAGACTAGCGGGGACATCCTACGAGCAGTACTTC,CASSPRLAGTSYEQYF,16,TRBJ2-7,TRBD2,.,TRBV4-2
TGTGCCAGCAGCTTAAGCCACGAGCAGTACTTC,CASSLSHEQYF,11,TRBJ2-7,.,.,TRBV7-9
TGCAGTGCTAAATACACAGATACGCAGTATTTT,CSAKYTDTQYF,11,TRBJ2-3,.,.,TRBV20-1
TGTGCCAGCAGTTTCGGGGGGGCCTACTACGAGCAGTACTTC,CASSFGGAYYEQYF,14,TRBJ2-7,TRBD2,once,TRBV28
TGCGCCAGCAGCCAAGATTGGGAGGCGACCTTCTCCTACACCTTC,CASSQDWEATFSYTF,15,TRBJ1-2,.,.,TRBV4-1
TGTGCCAGCAGAGAAACAGGGGGCGCGCTAGGCTACACCTTC,CASRETGGALGYTF,14,TRBJ1-2,TRBD1,few,TRBV6-1
TGTGCCAGCAGTCCAGGGGCTGGGGCCAACGTCCTGACTTTC,CASSPGAGANVLTF,14,TRBJ2-6,.,.,TRBV7-9
TGTGCCAGCAGCTCCCGGGGGGGATCGAACACTGAAGCTTTCTTT,CASSSRGGSNTEAFF,15,TRBJ1-1,.,once,TRBV7-3
TGCAGTGCCCTGTCGAATGAGCAGTTCTTC,CSALSNEQFF,10,TRBJ2-1,.,few,TRBV20-1
TGTGCCAGCAGCTTGGACTCGCTAGCCAAAAACATTCAGTACTTC,CASSLDSLAKNIQYF,15,TRBJ2-4,.,once,TRBV5-6
TGCGCCAGCAGCCCCGCTTCCGGGACAGCGAACACTGAAGCTTTCTTT,CASSPASGTANTEAFF,16,TRBJ1-1,TRBD1,.,TRBV4-1
TGTGCCAGTAGTGGGGCTAGCGGGAGCTCCTACAATGAGCAGTTCTTC,CASSGASGSSYNEQFF,16,TRBJ2-1,TRBD2,once,TRBV19